The sample holds a few counts of the clone carrying this TCR beta chain. What it binds is not known. The data are from a study of T-cell reconstitution after alpha-beta-depleted transplantation in children. Regarding the study as a whole: In some patients, recipient T cells and intrathymic progenitors surviving conditioning explained high day-60 diversity. Reportedly, alpha-beta T cells present about two months post-transplant originated from several hundred expanded clones of graft origin. Counts and diversity of T cells one year after transplant came mostly from newly produced T cells.

The CDR3 is made up of 11 amino acids. V gave up 6 bases and J gave up 8 bases, with 8 bases separating them. Germline lookup yields CDR1 MGHDK and CDR2 SYGVNS. This sample's TCRbeta library carried unique molecular identifier barcodes. MiXCR was run by TCRdb on the PCR reads, yielding one entry per CDR3 protein. This repertoire shows around 960,000 distinct CDR3 sequences, about 31% found once; its top ten account for roughly 28%. The chain combines TRBV25-1 with TRBJ2-1; D not certain. Sequencing used PBMCs, mostly from graft donor cells, obtained 360 days after TCRalphabeta/CD19-depleted stem cell transplant. This sequence originates from a boy less than two years old who had a stem cell transplant for SCID, so the T cells may come from the graft donor. Written as DNA, the CDR3 is TGTGCCAGCAGCCGGAGTTATGAGCAGTTCTTC. This gives the protein CASSRSYEQFF.